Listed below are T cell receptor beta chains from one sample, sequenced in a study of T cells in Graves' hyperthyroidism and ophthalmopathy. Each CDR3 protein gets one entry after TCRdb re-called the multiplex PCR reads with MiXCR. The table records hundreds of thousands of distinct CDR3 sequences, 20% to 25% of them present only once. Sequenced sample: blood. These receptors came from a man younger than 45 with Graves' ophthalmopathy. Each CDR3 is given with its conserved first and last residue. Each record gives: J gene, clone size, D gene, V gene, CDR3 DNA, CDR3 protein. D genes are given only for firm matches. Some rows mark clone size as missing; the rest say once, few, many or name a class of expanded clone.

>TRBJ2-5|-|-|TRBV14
TGTGCCAGCAGCCAAGAAAGCAGATTGTACTTC
CASSQESRLYF
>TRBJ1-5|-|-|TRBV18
TGTGCCAGCTCACCGGACAGCTATAGCAATCAGCCCCAGCATTTT
CASSPDSYSNQPQHF
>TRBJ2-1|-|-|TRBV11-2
TGTGCCAGCAGCTTAACGTCAGGGGAATGGAATGAGCAGTTCTTC
CASSLTSGEWNEQFF
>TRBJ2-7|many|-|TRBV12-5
TGTGCTAGTGGTTTGGATGGTTCCTACGAGCAGTACTTC
CASGLDGSYEQYF
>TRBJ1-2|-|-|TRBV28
TGTGCCAGCAATCTCCGCCCGCGTTACGGCTACACCTTC
CASNLRPRYGYTF
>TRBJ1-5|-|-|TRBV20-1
TGCAGTGCTAGTCGCGACAATCAGCCCCAGCATTTT
CSASRDNQPQHF
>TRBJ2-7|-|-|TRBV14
TGTGCCAGCAGCCCGCTAAGGAACGAGCAGTACTTC
CASSPLRNEQYF
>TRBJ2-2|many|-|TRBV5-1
TGCGCCAGCACGCCGTCAGGCGGGGCGAGTACCGGGGAGCTGTTTTTT
CASTPSGGASTGELFF
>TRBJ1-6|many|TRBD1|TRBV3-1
TGTGCCAGCAGCCTACGGACAGGAAATTCACCCCTCCACTTT
CASSLRTGNSPLHF
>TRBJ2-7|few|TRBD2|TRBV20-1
TGCAGTGCTGGGACTAGCGGGCCCCCAGGCGAGCAGTACTTC
CSAGTSGPPGEQYF
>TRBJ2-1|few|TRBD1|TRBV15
TGTGCCACCAGGGGGACAGGGGGCGTCCCCAATGAGCAGTTCTTC
CATRGTGGVPNEQFF
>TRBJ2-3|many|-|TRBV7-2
TGTGCCAGCAGCGAGGGGCTTGCTACGCAGTATTTT
CASSEGLATQYF
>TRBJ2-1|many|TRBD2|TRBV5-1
TGCGCCAGCAGGGCAGCGGGAGTTAACAATGAGCAGTTCTTC
CASRAAGVNNEQFF
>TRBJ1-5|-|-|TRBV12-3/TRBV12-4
TGTGCCAGCAGTGGGCAGGGGTATAGCAATCAGCCCCAGCATTTT
CASSGQGYSNQPQHF
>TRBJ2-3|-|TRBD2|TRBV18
TGTGCCAGCTCACCCGGGACTAGCCGTGATACGCAGTATTTT
CASSPGTSRDTQYF
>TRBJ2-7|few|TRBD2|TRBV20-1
TGCAGTGCTCCCCAGACTAGCGGGAAATACGAGCAGTACTTC
CSAPQTSGKYEQYF
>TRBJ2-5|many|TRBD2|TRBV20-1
TGCAGTGCCAGAGTAGTCAGCGGGAGGGCGACGGCCCAGTACTTC
CSARVVSGRATAQYF
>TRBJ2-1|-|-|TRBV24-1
TGTGCCACCAGTGATAGTGGCGTCCGCGATTATGAGCAGTTCTTC
CATSDSGVRDYEQFF
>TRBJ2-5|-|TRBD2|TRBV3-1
TGTGCCAGCAGCCCCACGACCCGGACTAGCGGGAGGGTCGACCAAGAGACCCAGTACTTC
CASSPTTRTSGRVDQETQYF
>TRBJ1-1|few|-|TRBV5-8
TGTGCCAACTGGGACACGGGGGGAACTGAAGCTTTCTTT
CANWDTGGTEAFF
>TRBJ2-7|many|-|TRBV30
TGTGCCTGGAGACTACAGGGTTACGAGCAGTACTTC
CAWRLQGYEQYF
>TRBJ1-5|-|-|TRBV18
TGTGCCAGCTCACCCACAATGTCGTCCCAGCCCCAGCATTTT
CASSPTMSSQPQHF
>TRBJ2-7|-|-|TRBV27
TGTGCCAGCAGTTTACGTCTGGCGGCCTCCTACGAGCAGTACTTC
CASSLRLAASYEQYF
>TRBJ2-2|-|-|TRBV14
TGTGCCAGCAGCCAAGAAGTAAACTGGCGCACCGGGGAGCTGTTTTTT
CASSQEVNWRTGELFF
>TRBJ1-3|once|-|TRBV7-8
TGTGCCAGCAGCTTAAGAGGGATTAGCGGAAACACCATATATTTT
CASSLRGISGNTIYF
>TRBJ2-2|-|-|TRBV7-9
TGTGCCAGCAGCTTAGCGGGGATAGCAACCGGGGAGCTGTTTTTT
CASSLAGIATGELFF
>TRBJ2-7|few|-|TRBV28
TGTGCCAGCAGCCCCATCTCCTCCGAGCAGTACTTC
CASSPISSEQYF
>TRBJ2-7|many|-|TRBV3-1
TGTGCCAGCAGCCAAGATAGCTACTACGAGCAGTACTTC
CASSQDSYYEQYF
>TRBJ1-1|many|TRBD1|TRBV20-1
TGCAGTGCTAGAGATCCGGACAGGGGCTACACTGAAGCTTTCTTT
CSARDPDRGYTEAFF
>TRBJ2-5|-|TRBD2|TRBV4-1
TGCGCCAGCAGCCTGACTATAGCGGGAGGGAACCAAGAGACCCAGTACTTC
CASSLTIAGGNQETQYF
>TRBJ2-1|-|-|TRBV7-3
TGTGCCAGCAGCTTAGACTATTCCGGTGAGCAGTTCTTC
CASSLDYSGEQFF
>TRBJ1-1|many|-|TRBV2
TGTGCCAGCAAGGGCCAGGGCGTCACTGAAGCTTTCTTT
CASKGQGVTEAFF
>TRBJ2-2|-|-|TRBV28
TGTGCAGCTTGGAGGGGGAACACCGGGGAGCTGTTTTTT
CAAWRGNTGELFF
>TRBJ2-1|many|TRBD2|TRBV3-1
TGTGCCAGCGGGGAGTCGGGAGGCAACAATGAGCAGTTCTTC
CASGESGGNNEQFF
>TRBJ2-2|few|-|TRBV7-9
TGTGCCAGCAGCCCAGGACAGGGGGAGCTGTTTTTT
CASSPGQGELFF
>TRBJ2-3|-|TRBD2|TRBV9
TGTGCCAGCAGCGTCGGAGCGGGAGTCGGCACAGATACGCAGTATTTT
CASSVGAGVGTDTQYF
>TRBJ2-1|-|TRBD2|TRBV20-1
TGCAGTGCTAGAGACTCCAGGACTAGCGCCGTCGACAATGAGCAGTTCTTC
CSARDSRTSAVDNEQFF
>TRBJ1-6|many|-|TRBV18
TGTGCCAGCTCACAGGCGGGAGAGAGGTCACCCCTCCACTTT
CASSQAGERSPLHF
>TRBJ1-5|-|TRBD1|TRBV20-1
TGCAGTGCTAGAGATTTTCAACAGGGGGTTAGTAGCAATCAGCCCCAGCATTTT
CSARDFQQGVSSNQPQHF
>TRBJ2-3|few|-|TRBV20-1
TGCAGTGCCCCTTCGAGGCTAATAGATACGCAGTATTTT
CSAPSRLIDTQYF
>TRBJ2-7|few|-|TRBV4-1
TGCGCCAGCAGCCAAGACCGGGACACCACCTACGAGCAGTACTTC
CASSQDRDTTYEQYF
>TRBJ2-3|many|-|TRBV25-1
TGTGCCAGCAGTGACAGGCGGACAGATACGCAGTATTTT
CASSDRRTDTQYF
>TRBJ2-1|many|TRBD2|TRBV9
TGTGCCAGCAGCGTAGCTACGGGGGGAGGACTAGAAGGCGATGAGCAGTTCTTC
CASSVATGGGLEGDEQFF
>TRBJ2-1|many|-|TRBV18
TGTGCCAGCTCAACACAGGGTTTTGATGAGCAGTTCTTC
CASSTQGFDEQFF
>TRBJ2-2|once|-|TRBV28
TGTGCCAGCAGTTCTGGCGCCACGAACACCGGGGAGCTGTTTTTT
CASSSGATNTGELFF
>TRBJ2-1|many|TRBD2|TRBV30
TGTGCCTGGAGTGTAGCGGGAGGGGGCGATGAGCAGTTCTTC
CAWSVAGGGDEQFF
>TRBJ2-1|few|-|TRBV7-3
TGTGCCAGCAGCCCCCGGGTTGAGTTCAATGAGCAGTTCTTC
CASSPRVEFNEQFF
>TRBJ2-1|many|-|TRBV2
TGTGCCAGCAGTGTTCAGTCCTACAATGAGCAGTTCTTC
CASSVQSYNEQFF
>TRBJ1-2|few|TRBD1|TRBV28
TGTGCCAGCAGCCGATCGGGACAGGGGAACTATGGCTACACCTTC
CASSRSGQGNYGYTF
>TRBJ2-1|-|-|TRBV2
TGTGCCAGCAGCTCGTCAGGGTTTGGGCAGTTCTTC
CASSSSGFGQFF
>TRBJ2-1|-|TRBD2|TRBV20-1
TGCAGTGCTAGAGTCGGACTAGCGGTCTACAATGAGCAGTTCTTC
CSARVGLAVYNEQFF
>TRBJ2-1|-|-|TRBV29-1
TGCAGCGTTGAAGACGCGGACAGGGCTGCGGGGGTGCAGTTCTTC
CSVEDADRAAGVQFF
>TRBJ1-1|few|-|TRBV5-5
TGTGCCAGCAGCGCCCACGCCGCGAGAAGCGACACTGAAGCTTTCTTT
CASSAHAARSDTEAFF
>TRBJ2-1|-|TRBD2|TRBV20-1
TGCAGTGTTCTTCCGACTAGCGGGAGAAGGGTCGTAAATGAGCAGTTCTTC
CSVLPTSGRRVVNEQFF
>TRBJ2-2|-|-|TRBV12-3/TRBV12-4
TGTGCCAGTCCTACAGGGAATAGGGGGGAGCTGTTTTTT
CASPTGNRGELFF
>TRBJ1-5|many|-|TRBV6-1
TGTGCCAGCAGTGAAGTTAAAGTCAGCAATCAGCCCCAGCATTTT
CASSEVKVSNQPQHF